Included here is one T cell receptor (beta chain) sequence, with context. This CDR3 has 15 residues. CDR1 and CDR2 from the germline V gene are SGHDT and YYEEEE. V lost 4 bases and J 6 bases, leaving 17 bases between the germline ends. This record comes from a study of Ad26.COV2.S vaccination and SARS-CoV-2 variants. In the study overall: Donor was in the COV1001 Ad26.COV2.S trial arm. Ad26.COV2.S, an intramuscular injection, was given once or twice 56 days apart.

Libraries were prepared by immunoSEQ multiplex PCR; TCRdb keeps only in-frame clonotypes and omits some of them. The data show over 300,000 clones, roughly 80% seen once. The sample's treatment: around 19 received Ad26.COV2.S at low or high dose, single or two shots; about 5 received placebo; per-sample allocation not given. Sampling took place 63 days after the first vaccine or placebo injection. Sequencing was performed on peripheral blood, taken in a trial of Ad26.COV2.S vaccine versus placebo. The chain recombines TRBV5-6 with TRBJ2-1; D perhaps matches TRBD2 (5 bases). The source of this sequence is a person between 18 and 60 years old who received the Ad26.COV2.S COVID-19 vaccine or a placebo. The CDR3 DNA is TGTGCCAGCAGCCCACGGACTTGGGAGTCCAATGAGCAGTTCTTC. Protein sequence: CASSPRTWESNEQFF.